The present entry profiles one TCR beta chain with its context. Measured with immunoSEQ multiplex PCR; TCRdb has only the in-frame clones, and not every one. The data hold about 92,000 clones, with approximately 91% observed a single time. The CDR3 runs 16 residues. V dropped 0 bases and J dropped 0 bases, with 9 bases sitting between them. Germline CDR1 reads SEHNR; CDR2 reads FQNEAQ (reference sequence). The data were obtained in a study of OX40 agonist ivuxolimab in advanced cancers. The receptor was isolated from an adult with an advanced solid tumor such as melanoma, head and neck, liver or kidney cancer. The chain is built from TRBV7-9 and TRBJ1-3, with D perhaps TRBD1 (5 bases). The material sequenced was CD4+ or CD8+ T cells sorted from blood, taken in a trial of the OX40 agonist ivuxolimab. This chain's CDR3 is CASSLAGAPSGNTIYF. Written as DNA, the CDR3 is TGTGCCAGCAGCTTAGCAGGGGCCCCCTCTGGAAACACCATATATTTT.